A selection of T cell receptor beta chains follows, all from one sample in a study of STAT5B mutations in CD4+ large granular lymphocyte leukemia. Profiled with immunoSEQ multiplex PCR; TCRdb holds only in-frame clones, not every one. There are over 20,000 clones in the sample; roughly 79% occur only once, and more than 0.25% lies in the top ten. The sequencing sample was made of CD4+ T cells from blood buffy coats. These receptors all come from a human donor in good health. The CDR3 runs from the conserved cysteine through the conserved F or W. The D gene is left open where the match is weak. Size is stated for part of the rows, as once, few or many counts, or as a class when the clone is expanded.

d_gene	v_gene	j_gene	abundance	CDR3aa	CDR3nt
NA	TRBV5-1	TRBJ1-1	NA	CASSLAGLGAATEAFF	TGCGCCAGCAGCTTGGCGGGACTGGGGGCAGCCACTGAAGCTTTCTTT
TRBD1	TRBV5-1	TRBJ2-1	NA	CASSGTGTANEQFF	TGCGCCAGCAGCGGGACCGGGACAGCCAATGAGCAGTTCTTC
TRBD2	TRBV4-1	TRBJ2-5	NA	CASSQDNRGRETQYF	TGCGCCAGCAGCCAAGATAACCGCGGGAGGGAGACCCAGTACTTC
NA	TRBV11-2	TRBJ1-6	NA	CASSLARVPRGSPLHF	TGTGCCAGCAGCTTAGCCAGGGTTCCCCGGGGTTCACCCCTCCACTTT
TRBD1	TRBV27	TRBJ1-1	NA	CASSPGTALNTEAFF	TGTGCCAGCAGCCCGGGGACAGCCTTGAACACTGAAGCTTTCTTT
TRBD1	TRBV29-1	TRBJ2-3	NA	CSDQGQITDTQYF	TGCAGCGACCAGGGACAGATCACAGATACGCAGTATTTT
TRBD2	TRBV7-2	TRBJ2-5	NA	CASSLLGLAGQETQYF	TGTGCCAGCAGCCTCCTAGGCCTAGCGGGGCAAGAGACCCAGTACTTC
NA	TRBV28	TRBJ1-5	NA	CASSPPSGAGGNQPQHF	TGTGCCAGCAGTCCACCCTCGGGGGCGGGGGGCAATCAGCCCCAGCATTTT
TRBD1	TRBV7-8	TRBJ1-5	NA	CASSRDRVRGQPQHF	TGTGCCAGCAGCCGAGACAGGGTGAGGGGTCAGCCCCAGCATTTT
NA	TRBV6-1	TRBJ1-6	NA	CASIRGIGSPLHF	TGTGCCAGCATTCGCGGGATTGGTTCACCCCTCCACTTT
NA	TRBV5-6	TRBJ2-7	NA	CASSAAGGSYEQYF	TGTGCCAGCAGCGCCGCCGGGGGTTCCTACGAGCAGTACTTC
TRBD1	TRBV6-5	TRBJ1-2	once	CASSPQGGPYGYTF	TGTGCCAGCAGTCCCCAGGGGGGGCCCTATGGCTACACCTTC
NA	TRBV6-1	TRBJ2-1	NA	CATALEGYNEQFF	TGTGCCACCGCTTTGGAGGGCTACAATGAGCAGTTCTTC
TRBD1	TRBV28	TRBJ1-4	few	CASSPDRAFNEKLFF	TGTGCCAGCAGTCCGGACAGGGCGTTTAATGAAAAACTGTTTTTT
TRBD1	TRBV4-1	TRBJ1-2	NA	CASSQGDSPTWGYTF	TGCGCCAGCAGCCAGGGGGACAGCCCTACCTGGGGCTACACCTTC
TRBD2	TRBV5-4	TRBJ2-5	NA	CASSSGTSGRADETQYF	TGTGCCAGCAGCTCTGGGACTAGCGGGAGGGCCGACGAGACCCAGTACTTC
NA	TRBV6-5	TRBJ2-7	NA	CASSYPTDTTYEQYF	TGTGCCAGCAGTTACCCGACGGACACTACCTACGAGCAGTACTTC
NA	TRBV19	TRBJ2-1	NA	CASSIAGSGGNEQFF	TGTGCCAGTAGTATAGCCGGGAGTGGTGGGAATGAGCAGTTCTTC
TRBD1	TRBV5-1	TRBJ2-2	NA	CASSPGQGAAGELFF	TGCGCCAGCAGCCCGGGACAGGGGGCTGCCGGGGAGCTGTTTTTT
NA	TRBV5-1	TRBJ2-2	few	CASSLGDNTGELFF	TGCGCCAGCAGCTTGGGGGACAACACCGGGGAGCTGTTTTTT
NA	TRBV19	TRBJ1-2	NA	CASSIVRNYGYTF	TGTGCCAGTAGTATAGTCCGGAACTATGGCTACACCTTC
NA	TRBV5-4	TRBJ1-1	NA	CATSQQGLNAFF	TGTGCCACCAGTCAGCAGGGCTTGAATGCTTTCTTT
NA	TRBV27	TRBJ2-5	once	CATKTDTQETQYF	TGTGCCACTAAGACAGACACCCAAGAGACCCAGTACTTC
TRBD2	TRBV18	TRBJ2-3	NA	CASSPPSEGGPQYF	TGTGCCAGCTCACCACCCTCGGAGGGAGGGCCGCAGTATTTT
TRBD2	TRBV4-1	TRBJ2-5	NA	CASSQDLASGTSGGARETQYF	TGCGCCAGCAGCCAAGATCTCGCGTCCGGGACTAGCGGGGGGGCCCGGGAGACCCAGTACTTC
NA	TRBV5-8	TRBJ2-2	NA	CASSSTRDKNTGELFF	TGTGCCAGCAGCTCAACCCGGGACAAGAACACCGGGGAGCTGTTTTTT
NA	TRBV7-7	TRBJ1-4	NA	CASSTGRATNEKLFF	TGTGCTAGCTCAACAGGGCGTGCAACTAATGAAAAACTGTTTTTT
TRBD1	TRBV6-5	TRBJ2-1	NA	CASRALGQGAVEQFF	TGTGCCAGCAGAGCACTCGGACAGGGGGCGGTTGAGCAGTTCTTC
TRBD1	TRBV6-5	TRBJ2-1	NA	CASSYSTGDRGFEQFF	TGTGCCAGCAGTTACTCCACGGGAGACAGGGGGTTTGAGCAGTTCTTC
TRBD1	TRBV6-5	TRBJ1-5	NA	CASGLTGYGNQPQHF	TGTGCCAGCGGGTTGACAGGGTACGGCAATCAGCCCCAGCATTTT
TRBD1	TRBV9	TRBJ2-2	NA	CASSIRQGANTGELFF	TGTGCCAGCAGCATCCGACAGGGCGCGAACACCGGGGAGCTGTTTTTT
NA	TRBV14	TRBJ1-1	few	CASSQSSGLQAFF	TGTGCCAGCAGCCAATCCTCGGGGTTACAAGCTTTCTTT
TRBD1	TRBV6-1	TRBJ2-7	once	CASSDPFWGQGAFYEQYF	TGTGCCAGCAGTGATCCATTTTGGGGACAGGGCGCTTTTTACGAGCAGTACTTC
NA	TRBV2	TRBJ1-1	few	CASQEGQVNTEAFF	TGTGCCAGCCAAGAGGGACAAGTGAACACTGAAGCTTTCTTT
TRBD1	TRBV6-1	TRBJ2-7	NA	CASSWGTVSYEQYF	TGTGCCAGCAGCTGGGGGACAGTTTCCTACGAGCAGTACTTC
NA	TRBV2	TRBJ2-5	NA	CASRGVMGETQYF	TGTGCCAGCAGGGGGGTAATGGGGGAGACCCAGTACTTC
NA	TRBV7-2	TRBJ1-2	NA	CASSFDGRAGYTF	TGTGCCAGCAGCTTCGACGGAAGGGCTGGCTACACCTTC
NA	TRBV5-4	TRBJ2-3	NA	CASSPLAASTDTQYF	TGTGCCAGCAGCCCACTAGCTGCGAGCACAGATACGCAGTATTTT
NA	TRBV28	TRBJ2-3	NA	CASSLAGGTDTQYF	TGTGCCAGCAGTTTGGCAGGGGGCACAGATACGCAGTATTTT
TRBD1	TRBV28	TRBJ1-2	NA	CASSDPGQGGGGYTF	TGTGCCAGCAGTGACCCGGGACAGGGAGGAGGTGGCTACACCTTC
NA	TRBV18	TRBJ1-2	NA	CASSPLGEANYGYTF	TGTGCCAGCTCACCTCTGGGGGAGGCCAACTATGGCTACACCTTC
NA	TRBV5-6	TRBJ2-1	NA	CASSWTGRGLRYNEQFF	TGTGCCAGCAGCTGGACGGGCCGAGGGCTCCGGTACAATGAGCAGTTCTTC
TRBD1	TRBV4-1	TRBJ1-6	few	CASSQAGTGVNSPLHF	TGCGCCAGCAGCCAGGCCGGGACAGGCGTTAATTCACCCCTCCACTTT
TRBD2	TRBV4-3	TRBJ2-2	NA	CASSHSGGNTGELFF	TGCGCCAGCAGCCATTCGGGGGGAAACACCGGGGAGCTGTTTTTT
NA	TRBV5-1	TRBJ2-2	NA	CASSEDPAGLFF	TGCGCCAGCAGCGAAGACCCCGCCGGACTGTTTTTT
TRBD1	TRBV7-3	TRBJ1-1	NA	CASSSGQGNTEAFF	TGTGCCAGCAGCTCGGGACAGGGGAACACTGAAGCTTTCTTT
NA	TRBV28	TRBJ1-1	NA	CASSLEGPRNTEAFF	TGTGCCAGCAGTTTAGAGGGACCGCGGAACACTGAAGCTTTCTTT
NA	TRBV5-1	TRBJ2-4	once	CASSLSGDHGCTF	TGCGCCAGCAGCTTGTCCGGGGACCATGGTTGCACCTTC
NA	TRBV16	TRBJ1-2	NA	CASSQRTGGNLYTF	TGTGCCAGCAGCCAGCGGACCGGCGGAAATCTCTACACCTTC
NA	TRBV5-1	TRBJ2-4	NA	CASSGGGLGTKNIQYF	TGCGCCAGCAGTGGGGGGGGGCTTGGTACCAAAAACATTCAGTACTTC
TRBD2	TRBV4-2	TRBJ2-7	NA	CASSPLGGLAGGYEQYF	TGTGCCAGCAGCCCCCTCGGTGGCCTAGCGGGAGGATACGAGCAGTACTTC
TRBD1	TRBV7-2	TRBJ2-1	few	CASSLRGQALYNEQFF	TGTGCCAGCAGCCTGAGGGGACAGGCCCTTTACAATGAGCAGTTCTTC
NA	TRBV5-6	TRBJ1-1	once	CASSLGPNTEAFF	TGTGCCAGCAGCTTGGGACCGAACACTGAAGCTTTCTTT
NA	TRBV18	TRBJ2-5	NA	CASSPNQETQYF	TGTGCCAGCTCACCGAACCAAGAGACCCAGTACTTC
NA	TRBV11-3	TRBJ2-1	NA	CASSLFSMYEQFF	TGTGCCAGCAGCTTATTTAGCATGTATGAGCAGTTCTTC
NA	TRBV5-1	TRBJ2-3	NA	CASHQDGYTQYF	TGCGCCTCCCATCAAGACGGGTATACGCAGTATTTT
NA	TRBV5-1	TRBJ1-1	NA	CASSPRGGNTEAFF	TGCGCCAGCAGCCCCAGGGGTGGGAACACTGAAGCTTTCTTT
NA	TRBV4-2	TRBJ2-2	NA	CASSQVASRNTGELFF	TGTGCCAGCAGCCAAGTAGCGAGCAGGAACACCGGGGAGCTGTTTTTT